Given below is one T cell receptor beta chain in context. The antigen it binds to is not known. No much larger clone exists at a distance of one base, and base qualities are not known. Library construction relied on the immunoSEQ multiplex PCR assay. Held by TCRdb, this immuneACCESS table contains in-frame sequences only and omits some clones. Under half of the omission traces to an unresolved V gene where checked; the cause of the rest is unknown. The sample profile shows about 36,000 clones; roughly nine tenths of them were found once. The ten largest clones add up to over 0.45% of the sample. This entry is derived from a study of T cell changes during pregnancy in multiple sclerosis (dated by TCRdb to about 2019). Regarding the research as a whole: Changes in the T cell repertoire over the course of pregnancy were examined in this study in women with multiple sclerosis.

CDR1 MNHNS and CDR2 SASEGT were looked up in the germline V gene. The CDR3 goes from the cysteine to the phenylalanine over 14 residues. This entry keeps only the CDR3 DNA: 42 bases, framed from base 1. From V the trimming removes 8 bases and from J it removes 0 bases, while the gene matches leave 4 bases of the junction unaccounted for. The sequence derives from a female donor with multiple sclerosis, enrolled in a pregnancy study. The chain is assembled from TRBV6-1 and TRBJ2-4; 7 bases in between match TRBD2. The sequencing here drew on CD4+ T cells from peripheral blood mononuclear cells, taken after pregnancy. The DNA reads TGTGCCAGCTGGGGGGGGGTAGCCAAAAACATTCAGTACTTC. Its translation is CASWGGVAKNIQYF.